A selection of T cell receptor beta chains follows, all from one sample in a study of cytomegalovirus exposure and HLA in healthy donors. The method was immunoSEQ multiplex PCR; TCRdb's version includes in-frame clones alone and lacks a portion of them. Among about 120,000 clones listed, 81% were seen once. Sequenced: PBMCs. Receptors were obtained from a man aged 40-55 years in good health and CMV-seronegative. The CDR3 runs from the conserved cysteine through the conserved F or W. Each record gives: CDR3 protein, CDR3 DNA, clone size, CDR3 length, J gene, V gene, D gene. A D gene is named only where the DNA matches it firmly. Size values are once, few and many counts, or a class for expanded clones, and some rows have none.

CASSYSGLSGYGYTF	TGTGCCAGCAGTTACTCCGGACTGTCTGGCTATGGCTACACCTTC	.	15	TRBJ1-2	TRBV6-5	.
CASSGTGGETQYF	TGTGCCAGTAGTGGGACAGGAGGTGAGACCCAGTACTTC	.	13	TRBJ2-5	TRBV19	TRBD1
CASSYILLNTEAFF	TGTGCCAGCAGCTACATCTTGTTGAACACTGAAGCTTTCTTT	.	14	TRBJ1-1	TRBV7-2	.
CASSLGAGGVYEQYF	TGTGCCAGCAGCTTAGGTGCGGGGGGGGTGTACGAGCAGTACTTC	.	15	TRBJ2-7	TRBV7-2	TRBD2
CASSSALVLAGSDTQYF	TGTGCCAGCAGCTCAGCGTTGGTACTAGCGGGATCTGATACGCAGTATTTT	.	17	TRBJ2-3	TRBV7-6	TRBD2
CATSSLTSGNNEQFF	TGTGCCACCAGCAGTTTGACTAGCGGGAACAATGAGCAGTTCTTC	.	15	TRBJ2-1	TRBV15	TRBD2
CASIGRSSEQYF	TGTGCCAGCATTGGCAGGTCGAGCGAGCAGTACTTC	.	12	TRBJ2-7	TRBV28	.
CASSISYTGVTHLAAFF	TGTGCCAGTAGTATTTCATACACAGGGGTCACGCACCTGGCAGCTTTCTTT	.	17	TRBJ1-1	TRBV19	TRBD1
CASSPGQNEKLFF	TGTGCCAGTAGTCCGGGACAGAATGAAAAACTGTTTTTT	once	13	TRBJ1-4	TRBV19	TRBD1
CASLEPGANGLTF	TGTGCCAGCTTGGAACCTGGGGCCAACGGCCTGACTTTC	.	13	TRBJ2-6	TRBV5-4	.
CASNIGENTEAFF	TGTGCCAGCAATATAGGGGAGAACACTGAAGCTTTCTTT	.	13	TRBJ1-1	TRBV9	.
CASSLVPTSDYGYTF	TGCGCCAGCAGCTTGGTACCTACTTCTGACTATGGCTACACCTTC	.	15	TRBJ1-2	TRBV5-1	.
CASSLGDSGNTIYF	TGCGCCAGCAGCTTGGGAGACTCTGGAAACACCATATATTTT	.	14	TRBJ1-3	TRBV5-1	.
CASSLGASGNTIYF	TGCGCCAGCAGCTTGGGGGCCTCTGGAAACACCATATATTTT	.	14	TRBJ1-3	TRBV5-1	.
CASSVVGGGTDTQYF	TGTGCCAGCAGCGTGGTAGGGGGGGGCACAGATACGCAGTATTTT	few	15	TRBJ2-3	TRBV9	.
CASSGGTEYNEQFF	TGTGCCAGCAGCGGAGGGACAGAATACAATGAGCAGTTCTTC	.	14	TRBJ2-1	TRBV9	TRBD1
CASSQVLANNEQFF	TGCGCCAGCAGCCAAGTTCTAGCCAACAATGAGCAGTTCTTC	.	14	TRBJ2-1	TRBV4-1	.
CASSTGHSNYGYTF	TGTGCCAGCAGCACGGGACACTCTAACTATGGCTACACCTTC	.	14	TRBJ1-2	TRBV5-8	.
CASSHGTDNEQFF	TGTGCCAGCAGCCACGGGACAGACAATGAGCAGTTCTTC	.	13	TRBJ2-1	TRBV27	TRBD1
CASSLVGQGQYEQYF	TGTGCCAGCAGCTTGGTGGGACAGGGGCAATACGAGCAGTACTTC	few	15	TRBJ2-7	TRBV5-8	TRBD1
CASRTTGTSGRVLYNEQFF	TGTGCCAGCAGGACGACCGGGACTAGCGGGAGAGTACTCTACAATGAGCAGTTCTTC	.	19	TRBJ2-1	TRBV27	TRBD2
CASRPGNTGELFF	TGTGCCAGTAGGCCAGGGAACACCGGGGAGCTGTTTTTT	.	13	TRBJ2-2	TRBV19	.
CASTVAGSQETQYF	TGTGCCAGCACCGTAGCGGGGAGCCAAGAGACCCAGTACTTC	.	14	TRBJ2-5	TRBV28	TRBD2
CASSPRGVQNTEAFF	TGTGCCAGCTCACCGCGGGGGGTACAGAACACTGAAGCTTTCTTT	.	15	TRBJ1-1	TRBV18	.
CAWKGLAGGPGEQFF	TGTGCCTGGAAGGGACTAGCGGGAGGGCCGGGTGAGCAGTTCTTC	.	15	TRBJ2-1	TRBV30	TRBD2
CASSPRNSYEQYF	TGTGCCAGCAGTCCCAGGAACTCCTACGAGCAGTACTTC	.	13	TRBJ2-7	TRBV28	.
CASSLETGPATNEKLFF	TGCGCCAGCAGCTTGGAAACAGGGCCTGCAACTAATGAAAAACTGTTTTTT	.	17	TRBJ1-4	TRBV5-1	.
CASSLSRFSGANGLTF	TGTGCCAGCAGTTTATCGAGGTTCTCTGGGGCCAACGGCCTGACTTTC	.	16	TRBJ2-6	TRBV27	.
CASSQDRGPYEQYF	TGCGCCAGCAGCCAAGACAGGGGTCCCTACGAGCAGTACTTC	.	14	TRBJ2-7	TRBV4-3	.
CASSATGTGGDEQFF	TGTGCCAGCAGCGCAACCGGGACAGGGGGCGATGAGCAGTTCTTC	.	15	TRBJ2-1	TRBV28	TRBD1
CASSQDPRVKGGYTF	TGCGCCAGCAGCCAAGACCCCAGGGTAAAGGGTGGCTACACCTTC	few	15	TRBJ1-2	TRBV4-3	.
CASSLTAPTSGRWDEQFF	TGTGCTAGCAGCTTAACCGCGCCGACTAGCGGGAGGTGGGATGAGCAGTTCTTC	once	18	TRBJ2-1	TRBV7-7	TRBD2
CASSPQLSGELFF	TGTGCCAGCAGCCCTCAGTTATCCGGGGAGCTGTTTTTT	few	13	TRBJ2-2	TRBV7-2	.
CASSFRRVFGSQHF	TGTGCCAGCAGTTTTCGCAGGGTCTTCGGGTCCCAGCATTTT	.	14	TRBJ1-5	TRBV28	.
CASGQGLYSNQPQHF	TGTGCCAGCGGACAGGGCCTCTATAGCAATCAGCCCCAGCATTTT	.	15	TRBJ1-5	TRBV27	TRBD1
CASSSPGQVETQYF	TGTGCCAGCAGTTCACCTGGACAGGTAGAGACCCAGTACTTC	few	14	TRBJ2-5	TRBV28	TRBD1
CASSRTGEWLNTEAFF	TGTGCCAGTAGTAGGACAGGGGAATGGTTGAACACTGAAGCTTTCTTT	.	16	TRBJ1-1	TRBV19	TRBD1
CASSLASGGNEQFF	TGCGCCAGCAGCTTGGCCTCCGGGGGAAATGAGCAGTTCTTC	.	14	TRBJ2-1	TRBV5-1	.
CATSRDLTRVNYGYTF	TGTGCCACCAGCAGAGATCTGACTAGGGTTAACTATGGCTACACCTTC	.	16	TRBJ1-2	TRBV15	.